The T cell receptor beta chain under discussion was sequenced for a study of OX40 agonist ivuxolimab in advanced cancers. General study results and limits: Circulating CD4+ and CD8+ T cells showed clonal expansion by week 6 at 0.1 to 3.0 mg/kg. Part of the nonresponder group also had normalized T-cell clonal expansion that was low. There were, on average, more expanded clones in CD8+ T cells than in CD4+.

Remarks on this clone: Its antigen is undetermined.

Data came from immunoSEQ multiplex PCR; TCRdb stores just in-frame clones and leaves some out. Of approximately 94,000 clones listed, 92% are singletons. V lost 7 bases and J 12 bases, leaving 19 bases between the germline ends. This CDR3 contains 12 residues. In germline, CDR1 is SQVTM, CDR2 ANQGSEA. The chain recombines TRBV29-1 with TRBJ2-1; a weak D match, TRBD2 (6 bases). The sequence came from an adult with an advanced solid tumor such as melanoma, head and neck, liver or kidney cancer. The sample consisted of CD4+ or CD8+ T cells sorted from blood, taken in a trial of the OX40 agonist ivuxolimab. The CDR3 reads CSGHLRGWGQFF. The CDR3 DNA is TGCAGCGGCCACCTACGGGGGTGGGGGCAGTTCTTC.